The sequence of this T cell receptor (beta chain) was determined in a study of cytomegalovirus exposure and HLA in healthy donors. This CDR3 region has 11 residues. The ends lost 6 bases at V and 6 bases at J; junction bases unmatched: 3. Germline V CDR1 and CDR2: SQVTM, ANQGSEA. The PCR was carried out with 60 Vbeta primers and 13 Jbeta primers. Method: immunoSEQ multiplex PCR; TCRdb's copy keeps in-frame clones and lacks some. This table has tens of thousands of clones, approximately 90% appearing once. The sequence came from a boy between 10 and 17 years old in good health and CMV-seronegative. The sample was PBMCs. V usage is TRBV29-1 and J usage is TRBJ2-7, with 9 bases matching TRBD1. As DNA, the CDR3 is TGCAGCGTGGACAGGGGAGGCGAGCAGTACTTC. Translated: CSVDRGGEQYF.